The clone carrying this TCR beta chain was seen only once. The sample belongs to a study of shared clonotypes between healthy human individuals. The table came from immunoSEQ multiplex PCR; TCRdb's copy has only in-frame clones and leaves some out. The repertoire holds 550,000 to 800,000 clones, with roughly 70% as singletons. Unmatched junction bases numbered 7, after V lost 10 bases and J lost 5 bases. Germline loops: CDR1 SEHNR, CDR2 FQNEAQ (reference sequence). The CDR3 is 12 residues long. J is TRBJ2-7 and V is TRBV7-9, with 8 bases lining up with TRBD1. Material for sequencing was memory CD4+ T cells sorted from blood. The subset: CD45RA-negative fraction. This clonotype originated in a woman aged 25 to 39 in good health. The CDR3 here is CATTDRAHEQYF. CDR3 in DNA: TGTGCCACCACGGACAGGGCCCACGAGCAGTACTTC.